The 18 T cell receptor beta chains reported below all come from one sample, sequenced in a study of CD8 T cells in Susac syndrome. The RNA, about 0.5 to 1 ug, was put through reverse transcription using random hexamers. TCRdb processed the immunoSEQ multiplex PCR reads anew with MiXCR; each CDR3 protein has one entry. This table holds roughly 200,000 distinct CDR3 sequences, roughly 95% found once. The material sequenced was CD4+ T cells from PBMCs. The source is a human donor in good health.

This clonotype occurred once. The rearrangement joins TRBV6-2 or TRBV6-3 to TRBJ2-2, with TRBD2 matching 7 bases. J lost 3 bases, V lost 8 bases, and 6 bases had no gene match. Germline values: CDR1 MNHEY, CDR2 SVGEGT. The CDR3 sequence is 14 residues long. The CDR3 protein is CASSSSGHTGELFF. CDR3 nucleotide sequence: TGTGCCAGCTCATCTAGCGGCCACACCGGGGAGCTGTTTTTT.

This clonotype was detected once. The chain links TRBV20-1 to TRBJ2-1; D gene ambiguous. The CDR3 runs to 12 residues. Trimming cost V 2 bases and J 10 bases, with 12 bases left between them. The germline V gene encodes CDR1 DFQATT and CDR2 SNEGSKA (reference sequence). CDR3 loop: CSARPLYIEQFF. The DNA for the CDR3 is TGCAGTGCTAGACCTCTCTACATCGAGCAGTTCTTC.

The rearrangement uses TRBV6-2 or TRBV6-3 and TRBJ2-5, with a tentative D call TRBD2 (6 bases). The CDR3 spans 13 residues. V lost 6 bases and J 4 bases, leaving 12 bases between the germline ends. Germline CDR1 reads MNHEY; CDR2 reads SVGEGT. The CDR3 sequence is CASRHLARETQYF. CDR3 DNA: TGTGCCAGCAGGCACCTAGCGAGAGAGACCCAGTACTTC.

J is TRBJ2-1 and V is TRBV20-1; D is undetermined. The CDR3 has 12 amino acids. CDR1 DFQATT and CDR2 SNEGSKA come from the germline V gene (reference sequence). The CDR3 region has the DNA TGCGCAGCTTCCCTTTCAGGCCATGAGCAGTTCTTC. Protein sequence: CAASLSGHEQFF.

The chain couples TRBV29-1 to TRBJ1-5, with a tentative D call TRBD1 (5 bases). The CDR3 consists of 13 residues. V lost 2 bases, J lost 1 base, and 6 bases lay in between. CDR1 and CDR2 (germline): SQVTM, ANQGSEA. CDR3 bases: TGCAGCGTTGAATGGGACAGCAATCAGCCCCAGCATTTT. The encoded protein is CSVEWDSNQPQHF.

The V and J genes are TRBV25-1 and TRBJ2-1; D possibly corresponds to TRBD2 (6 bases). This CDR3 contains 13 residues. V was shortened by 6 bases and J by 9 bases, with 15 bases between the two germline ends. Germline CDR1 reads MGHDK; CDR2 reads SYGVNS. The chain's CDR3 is CASSGGGASEQFF. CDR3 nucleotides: TGTGCCAGCAGCGGAGGAGGGGCAAGTGAGCAGTTCTTC.

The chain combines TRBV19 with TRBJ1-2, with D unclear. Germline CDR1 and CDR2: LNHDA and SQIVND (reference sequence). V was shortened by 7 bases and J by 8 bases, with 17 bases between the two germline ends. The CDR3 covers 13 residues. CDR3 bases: TGTGCCAGTAAAACGGACCTACCCTCCGGCTACACCTTC. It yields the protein CASKTDLPSGYTF. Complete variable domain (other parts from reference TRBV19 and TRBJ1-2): DGGITQSPKYLFRKEGQNVTLSCEQNLNHDAMYWYRQDPGQGLRLIYYSQIVNDFQKGDIAEGYSVSREKKESFPLTVTSAQKNPTAFYLCASKTDLPSGYTFGSGTRLTVV.

CDR3 sequence: CASSLEKGGRNEQFF. CDR3 nucleotide sequence: TGTGCCAGCAGCTTAGAGAAAGGGGGCCGGAATGAGCAGTTCTTC. The chain is built from TRBV7-2 and TRBJ2-1; 7 bases map to TRBD1. Germline trimming cut 1 base from V and 7 bases from J; bases unmatched to any gene: 7. Per germline, CDR1 SGHTA and CDR2 FQGNSA. The CDR3 sequence is 15 residues long.

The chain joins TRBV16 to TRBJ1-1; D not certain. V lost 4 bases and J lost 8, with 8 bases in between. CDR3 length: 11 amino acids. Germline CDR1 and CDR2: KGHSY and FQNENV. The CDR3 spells CASSPMYEAFF. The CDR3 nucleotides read TGTGCCAGCAGCCCAATGTACGAAGCTTTCTTT.

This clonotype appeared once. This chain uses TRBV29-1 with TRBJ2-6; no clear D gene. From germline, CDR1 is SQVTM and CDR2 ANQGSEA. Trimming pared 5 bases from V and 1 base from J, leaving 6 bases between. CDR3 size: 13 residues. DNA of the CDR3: TGCAGCGTTTCAGGTTCTGGGGCCAACGTCCTGACTTTC. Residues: CSVSGSGANVLTF. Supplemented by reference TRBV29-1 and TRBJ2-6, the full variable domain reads SAVISQKPSRDICQRGTSLTIQCQVDSQVTMMFWYRQQPGQSLTLIATANQGSEATYESGFVIDKFPISRPNLTFSTLTVSNMSPEDSSIYLCSVSGSGANVLTFGAGSRLTVL.

The CDR3 loop is CAWAREGEQYF. As DNA, the CDR3 is TGTGCCTGGGCTCGGGAGGGCGAGCAGTACTTC. The chain is built from TRBV30 and TRBJ2-7; TRBD2 agrees at 8 bases. The trim removed 5 bases at V and 6 bases at J, leaving 3 bases unmatched. This CDR3 comprises 11 residues. CDR1 and CDR2 (germline): GTSNPN, SVGIG (reference sequence).

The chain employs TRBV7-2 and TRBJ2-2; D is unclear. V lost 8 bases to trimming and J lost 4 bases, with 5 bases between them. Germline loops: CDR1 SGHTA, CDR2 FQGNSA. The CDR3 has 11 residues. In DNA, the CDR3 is TGTGCCAGCCAGTTCACCGGGGAGCTGTTTTTT. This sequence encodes CASQFTGELFF.

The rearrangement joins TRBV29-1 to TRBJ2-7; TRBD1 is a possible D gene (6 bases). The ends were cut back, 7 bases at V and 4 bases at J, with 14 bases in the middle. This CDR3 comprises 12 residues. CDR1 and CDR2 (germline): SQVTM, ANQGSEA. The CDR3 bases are TGCAGCGCTACACAGGGTAGTTACGAGCAGTACTTC. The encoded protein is CSATQGSYEQYF.

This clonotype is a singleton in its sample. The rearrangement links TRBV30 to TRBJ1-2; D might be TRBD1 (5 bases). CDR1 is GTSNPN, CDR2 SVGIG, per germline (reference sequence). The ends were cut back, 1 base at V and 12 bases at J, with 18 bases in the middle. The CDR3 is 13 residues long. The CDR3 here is CAWSAGAGGRDTF. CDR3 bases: TGTGCCTGGAGTGCCGGGGCCGGCGGACGAGACACCTTC.

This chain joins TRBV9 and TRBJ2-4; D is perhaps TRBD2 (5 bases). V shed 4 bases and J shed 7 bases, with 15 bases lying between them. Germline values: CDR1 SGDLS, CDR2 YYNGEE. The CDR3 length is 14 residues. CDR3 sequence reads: CASSPSTSPNIQYF. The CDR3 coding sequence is TGTGCCAGCAGCCCGTCCACTAGTCCGAACATTCAGTACTTC.

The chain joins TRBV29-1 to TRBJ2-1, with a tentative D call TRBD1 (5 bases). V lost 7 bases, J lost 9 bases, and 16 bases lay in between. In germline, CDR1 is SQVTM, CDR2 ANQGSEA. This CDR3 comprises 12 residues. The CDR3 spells CSARRQRSEQFF. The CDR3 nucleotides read TGCAGCGCTAGACGACAGAGGTCTGAGCAGTTCTTC.

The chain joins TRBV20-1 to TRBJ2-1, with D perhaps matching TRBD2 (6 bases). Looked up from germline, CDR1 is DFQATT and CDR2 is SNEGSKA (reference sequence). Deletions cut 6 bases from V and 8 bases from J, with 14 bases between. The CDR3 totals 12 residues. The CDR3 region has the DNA TGCAGTGCCGGAGGGGCAAGGGATGAGCAGTTCTTC. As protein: CSAGGARDEQFF.

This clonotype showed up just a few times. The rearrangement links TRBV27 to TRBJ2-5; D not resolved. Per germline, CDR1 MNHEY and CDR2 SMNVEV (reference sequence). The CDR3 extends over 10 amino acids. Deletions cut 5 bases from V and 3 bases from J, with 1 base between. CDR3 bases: TGTGCCAGCAGTAAAGAGACCCAGTACTTC. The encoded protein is CASSKETQYF.